This TCR beta chain originates from a study of blood T cell repertoires in COVID-19. Unmatched junction bases numbered 1, after V lost 0 bases and J lost 4 bases. Germline V CDR1 and CDR2: SGHNT, YYREEE (reference sequence). The length of the CDR3 is 14 residues. The method was immunoSEQ multiplex PCR; TCRdb's version includes in-frame clones alone and lacks a portion of them. The table records about 220,000 clones, 70% to 90% of them present only once. The sample taken for sequencing was peripheral blood. The receptor was isolated from a human donor in a cohort sampled during active COVID-19. The J gene is TRBJ1-2, the V gene TRBV5-4; 9 positions agree with TRBD1. The DNA of the CDR3 is TGTGCCAGCAGCTTGGAGGGACAGGGCTATGGCTACACCTTC. Its translation is CASSLEGQGYGYTF. The full variable domain, completed using reference TRBV5-4 and TRBJ1-2, is ETGVTQSPTHLIKTRGQQVTLRCSSQSGHNTVSWYQQALGQGPQFIFQYYREEENGRGNFPPRFSGLQFPNYSSELNVNALELDDSALYLCASSLEGQGYGYTFGSGTRLTVV.